This TCR beta chain is drawn from a study of PD-1 blockade in classical Hodgkin lymphoma (dated by TCRdb to the early 2020s). Broadly, across the study: Nivolumab dosing was 3 mg/kg intravenously every 2 weeks, continuing until either disease progression or unacceptable toxicity. To define a peripheral blood immune signature of response to PD-1 blockade in classical Hodgkin lymphoma, the study combined TCR beta sequencing with CyTOF. General findings and caveats noted by the study authors: Baseline TCR diversity was reported as lower in newly diagnosed patients than in healthy donors, and lower still in relapsed/refractory patients. A significant rise by C4D1 was seen in CD4+ but not CD8+ TCR diversity (p=0.0027 vs p=0.16), with the rise being most apparent in complete responders (p=0.02). The study covered only a single clinical trial cohort, and the causes of the repertoire differences, possibly disease activity or prior therapy, were still not defined. Lower diversity was seen in patients whose nivolumab began less than 1 year after ASCT, and these patients were left out of later analyses so that immune reconstitution would not confound the results. Trial patients with a complete response had baseline diversity similar to that of newly diagnosed patients, while partial responders and progressors had significantly lower diversity.

Explained via the paper, the time point label denotes: cycle 2 day 1 (C2D1) of nivolumab. Every trial patient had relapsed after autologous stem cell transplantation, and cohorts A, B and C differed in prior brentuximab vedotin exposure. The trial cohort included 56 patients with relapsed/refractory classical Hodgkin lymphoma, and each patient had a best overall response of complete response, partial response or progressive disease. In the multi-cohort phase II CheckMate 205 trial, trial patients received single-agent nivolumab. An independent review committee assessed best overall response using the 2007 International Working Group response criteria. Trial PBMCs were obtained immediately prior to nivolumab initiation (C1D1) and on therapy at cycle 2 day 1 and cycle 4 day 1. Peripheral blood was collected in 8 mL Vacutainer Cell Preparation Tubes, from which PBMCs were isolated by centrifugation and then cryopreserved.

About this clone: Its antigen target is currently unknown. No much larger clonotype is one base removed from it; base qualities were not supplied.

The Qiagen DNeasy kit was used to extract genomic DNA both from unsorted PBMCs and from the negatively selected CD4+ and CD8+ fractions. Amplification of TCR beta CDR3 regions was done by immunoSEQ multiplex PCR with primers that anneal to V and J segments. Amplification bias was minimized using a synthetic immune receptor repertoire, and residual bias was removed computationally after sequencing. In the paper's pipeline: Custom Python scripts were used to quantify repertoire diversity as the Shannon entropy index. Unsorted, CD4+ and CD8+ repertoires were analyzed separately, except for combined analyses in which CD4+ and CD8+ sequences were merged in silico. A clone counted as expanded when the clone's frequency after treatment rose at least 2-fold relative to C1D1, and clones undetected at baseline were given a pseudocount of 0.5. Clones with 0 or 1 copy at C1D1 were classified as singleton clones, and clones with 2 or more copies were classified as non-singleton clones. By matching protein sequences in sorted samples from the same patient, clones expanded in unsorted samples were annotated as CD4+, CD8+ or unknown. Wilcoxon tests on paired samples were used to test changes in diversity from C1D1 to C4D1. This is the immuneACCESS table as TCRdb keeps it, with only in-frame sequences that have V and J called. A part of the clones is gone; compared with another copy, unresolved V genes explain less than half, and the rest is unexplained. V, J and clone size are taken as reported in that table, and D and trimming were inferred from the DNA itself. Recorded for this sample are 95,000 to 120,000 clones; about 88% of them occurred a single time. The ten biggest clones cover 15% to 20% of the sample.

The V end loses 7 bases and the J end loses 4 bases, and a stretch of 13 bases separates them. The CDR3, cysteine through phenylalanine, is 12 amino acids long. Only CDR3 DNA remains: 36 bases, in frame from the first base. The germline V gene sets CDR1 to SQVTM and CDR2 to ANQGSEA. This receptor was taken from a human donor with classical Hodgkin lymphoma. The sequence joins TRBV29-1 to TRBJ1-2; no D gene call is confident. Sequenced here: peripheral blood mononuclear cells (PBMCs), sampled before the second cycle of nivolumab. The encoded CDR3 is CSGLESSYGYTF. Read as DNA, the sequence is TGCAGCGGTTTAGAAAGTTCCTATGGCTACACCTTC.